The 27 T cell receptor beta chains below all came from one sample that was sequenced in a study of T cell repertoires in cytomegalovirus infection. TCRdb reprocessed the reads with MiXCR, giving one entry per CDR3 protein. This sample carries a few hundred thousand distinct CDR3 sequences, 26% of them seen once, and the ten largest clones take under 15%. What was sequenced was PBMCs. These receptors originate from a human donor in good health (CMV status not recorded). Some clones in this sample may be carry-over from other donors' samples.

There are a few counts of this clonotype. V gene TRBV7-8 combines with J gene TRBJ2-1, with 7 positions matching TRBD1. The ends lost 2 bases at V and 4 bases at J; junction bases unmatched: 5. Germline V lookup: CDR1 SGHVS, CDR2 FQNEAQ. The CDR3 sequence is 15 residues long. CDR3 bases: TGTGCCAGCAGCTTATCGGGGACAGCGTACAATGAGCAGTTCTTC. It encodes CASSLSGTAYNEQFF.

CDR3 DNA sequence: TGTGCCAGCAGCCAAGATGGGGGTCCCTCTGGAAACACCATATATTTT. It codes for CASSQDGGPSGNTIYF. The chain joins TRBV14 to TRBJ1-3; a weak D match, TRBD1 (5 bases). V lost 0 bases, J lost 0 bases, and 9 bases lay in between. This CDR3 has 16 amino acids. Germline V gene data show CDR1 as SGHDN and CDR2 as FVKESK.

This clonotype was counted ten times or more. The chain carries TRBV7-2 and TRBJ2-3, with no clear D. The CDR3 has 14 amino acids. The V end lost 2 bases, the J end lost 4 bases, and 10 bases lay between the germline ends. Germline CDR1 and CDR2: SGHTA and FQGNSA. CDR3 sequence (DNA): TGTGCCAGCAGCTTAATACGAGGCGCAGATACGCAGTATTTT. Its translation is CASSLIRGADTQYF.

This clonotype turned up a few times. The J gene is TRBJ1-4, the V gene TRBV7-8; TRBD1 matches at 10 bases. Germline-derived CDR1 and CDR2 are SGHVS and FQNEAQ. Trimming removed 0 bases from V and 11 bases from J; junction bases left unmatched: 6. The CDR3 is made up of 15 amino acids. The CDR3 spells CASSLALTGGHKLFF. CDR3 nucleotides: TGTGCCAGCAGCTTAGCGTTGACAGGGGGCCACAAACTGTTTTTT.

The gene calls are TRBV7-7 and TRBJ2-1; possibly TRBD1 or TRBD2 for D (6 bases each). Germline CDR1 is SSHAT and CDR2 is FNYEAQ (reference sequence). V shed 2 bases and J shed 8 bases, with 10 bases lying between them. CDR3 length: 13 residues. Here the CDR3 reads CASSLSGADEQFF. Written as DNA, the CDR3 is TGTGCCAGCAGCTTATCGGGGGCGGATGAGCAGTTCTTC.

V is TRBV19 and J is TRBJ2-4; D unresolved. Germline V CDR1 and CDR2: LNHDA, SQIVND (reference sequence). Trimming took off 6 bases at V and 0 bases at J, with 9 bases between the two ends. The CDR3 is 14 amino acids. The CDR3 spells CASRPWTAKNIQYF. CDR3 bases: TGTGCCAGTAGACCTTGGACAGCCAAAAACATTCAGTACTTC.

This clonotype was detected many times. The V gene is TRBV7-2, the J gene TRBJ2-5, with D unclear. The CDR3 sequence is 17 residues long. Germline assignment: CDR1 SGHTA and CDR2 FQGNSA. Trimming removed 0 bases from V and 5 bases from J, with 19 bases in between. This chain's CDR3 is CASSLAPHGGSLETQYF. The CDR3 bases are TGTGCCAGCAGCTTAGCGCCTCATGGCGGTTCCCTGGAGACCCAGTACTTC.

This chain uses TRBV7-2 with TRBJ2-1; a weak D match, TRBD2 (5 bases). The CDR3 length is 15 residues. Germline V lookup: CDR1 SGHTA, CDR2 FQGNSA. Trimming removed 5 bases from V and 4 bases from J, with 15 bases in between. The CDR3 reads CASSARSQRYNEQFF. The CDR3 DNA reads as TGTGCCAGCAGCGCAAGATCCCAGCGGTACAATGAGCAGTTCTTC.

The chain is built from TRBV7-7 and TRBJ2-5; D is uncertain. The V and J ends lost 5 bases and 8 bases respectively, with 18 bases between them. The CDR3 runs 14 residues. The V gene's germline CDR1 is SSHAT and CDR2 FNYEAQ (reference sequence). Here the CDR3 DNA reads TGTGCCAGCAGCCCAGCTGTGTTTGAAGGCACCCAGTACTTC. Translation gives CASSPAVFEGTQYF. Complete variable domain (other parts from reference TRBV7-7 and TRBJ2-5): GAGVSQSPRYKVTKRGQDVTLRCDPISSHATLYWYQQALGQGPEFLTYFNYEAQPDKSGLPSDRFSAERPEGSISTLTIQRTEQRDSAMYRCASSPAVFEGTQYFGPGTRLLVL.

The V and J genes are TRBV4-3 and TRBJ1-2; D remains unclear. The V and J ends lost 0 bases and 4 bases respectively, with 6 bases between them. Germline values: CDR1 LGHNA, CDR2 YSLEER. The CDR3 sequence is 13 residues long. The CDR3 nucleotides read TGCGCCAGCAGCCAAGAAATGGGCTATGGCTACACCTTC. Protein: CASSQEMGYGYTF.

The DNA for the CDR3 is TGTGCCAGCAGTGCCGGACAGGGTCCCTACGAGCAGTACTTC. As protein: CASSAGQGPYEQYF. The chain carries TRBV25-1 and TRBJ2-7, with 8 bases fitting TRBD1. Trimming took 4 bases from V and 2 from J; bases not matched to a gene: 4. Germline V gives CDR1 MGHDK, CDR2 SYGVNS. This CDR3 is built from 14 residues.

The table lists this clonotype with a few counts. The chain combines TRBV5-1 with TRBJ2-2; tentative D call: TRBD1 (6 bases). Trimming shortened V by 2 bases and J by 0 bases, and 8 bases separated the two germline ends. The CDR3 is 15 amino acids. The germline gives CDR1 SGHRS, CDR2 YFSETQ. The CDR3 DNA is TGCGCCAGCAGCTTAAGACAGGCGAACACCGGGGAGCTGTTTTTT. Encoded protein: CASSLRQANTGELFF.

The chain has TRBV6-5 and TRBJ1-1; D not certain. The germline CDR1 and CDR2 sequences are MNHEY and SVGAGI. This CDR3 is built from 15 residues. Trimming removed 6 bases from V and 0 bases from J, with 14 bases in between. In nucleotides, the CDR3 is TGTGCCAGCAGCCCTCTAGTCAGGCTGAACACTGAAGCTTTCTTT. It yields the protein CASSPLVRLNTEAFF.

This clonotype was seen a handful of times. The chain couples TRBV6-6 to TRBJ1-5; D is perhaps TRBD1 (5 bases). CDR1 is MNHNY, CDR2 SVGAGI, per germline (reference sequence). This CDR3 is 14 amino acids long. V was cut by 0 bases and J by 7 bases, with 10 bases left in between. CDR3 region: CASSYSQGGQPQHF. The CDR3 nucleotides are TGTGCCAGCAGTTACTCCCAGGGTGGCCAGCCCCAGCATTTT.

There are many counts of this clonotype. V is TRBV7-9 and J is TRBJ1-2; no clear D gene. This CDR3 has 14 amino acids. Germline V CDR1 and CDR2: SEHNR, FQNEAQ (reference sequence). Trimming took off 1 base at V and 6 bases at J, with 12 bases between the two ends. The CDR3 loop reads CASSLVAPANGYTF. Written as DNA, the CDR3 is TGTGCCAGCAGCTTAGTGGCTCCAGCAAATGGCTACACCTTC.

The chain carries TRBV20-1 and TRBJ2-5, with 7 bases matching TRBD2. V dropped 7 bases and J dropped 5; count of bases not matched to a gene: 7. The CDR3 is 12 amino acids. The germline CDR1 and CDR2 sequences are DFQATT and SNEGSKA (reference sequence). The DNA for the CDR3 is TGCAGTGGCAGACTGACTAGCGAGACCCAGTACTTC. It encodes CSGRLTSETQYF.

This clonotype was found once. The gene calls are TRBV6-5 and TRBJ1-2; D might be TRBD1 (5 bases). Germline lookup yields CDR1 MNHEY and CDR2 SVGAGI. V lost 5 bases, J lost 4 bases, and 11 bases lay in between. The CDR3 totals 13 residues. CDR3 nucleotides: TGTGCCAGCAGTCGACAGTATTCCTATGGCTACACCTTC. Its protein is CASSRQYSYGYTF.

This clonotype was detected only a few times. This chain links TRBV6-6 with TRBJ2-7, with TRBD1 as a possible D gene (5 bases). This CDR3 region has 14 residues. V lost 0 bases, J lost 5 bases, and 11 bases lay in between. Germline CDR1 MNHNY, CDR2 SVGAGI (reference sequence). CDR3 DNA sequence: TGTGCCAGCAGTTACTCGGCTAGGGGCCACGAGCAGTACTTC. This encodes CASSYSARGHEQYF.

This clonotype was observed many times. The chain carries TRBV19 and TRBJ2-1; 12 bases fit TRBD2. The ends lost 7 bases at V and 1 base at J; junction bases unmatched: 5. The germline V gene encodes CDR1 LNHDA and CDR2 SQIVND (reference sequence). The CDR3 totals 16 residues. This CDR3 reads CASTGGTSGSYNEQFF. The CDR3 nucleotides read TGTGCCAGTACCGGGGGGACTAGCGGGTCCTACAATGAGCAGTTCTTC.

This clonotype was detected many times. V usage is TRBV7-2 and J usage is TRBJ2-7, with 7 bases that match TRBD2. The CDR3 is made up of 14 amino acids. Trimming removed 5 bases from V and 2 bases from J; junction bases left unmatched: 6. The germline gives CDR1 SGHTA, CDR2 FQGNSA. CDR3 sequence reads: CASSPTGGPYEQYF. CDR3 DNA: TGTGCCAGCAGCCCAACGGGAGGACCCTACGAGCAGTACTTC.

This clonotype was seen only a few times. The genes are TRBV7-9 and TRBJ2-1; 8 nucleotides match TRBD1. Germline CDR1 reads SEHNR; CDR2 reads FQNEAQ (reference sequence). After removal of 1 base from V and 7 bases from J, the junction contained 6 bases not matched to a gene. This CDR3 has 15 residues. For the CDR3, the DNA is TGTGCCAGCAGCTTAGGACAGGGGACGGGGAATGAGCAGTTCTTC. Its translation is CASSLGQGTGNEQFF.

The chain is built from TRBV6-2 or TRBV6-3 and TRBJ2-3; D is unresolved. The CDR3 has 13 amino acids. Germline values: CDR1 MNHEY, CDR2 SVGEGT. V was shortened by 0 bases and J by 10 bases, with 11 bases between the two germline ends. The CDR3 sequence: CASSYSRTTSQYF. CDR3 bases: TGTGCCAGCAGTTACTCCCGTACCACCTCGCAGTATTTT.

In its sample, this clonotype was seen a few times. V usage is TRBV12-3 or TRBV12-4 and J usage is TRBJ1-2; no firm D call. The CDR3 has 13 residues. V dropped 8 bases and J dropped 1 base, with 11 bases sitting between them. The CDR3 here is CASAKGSNYGYTF. The CDR3 DNA is TGTGCCAGCGCCAAAGGGAGTAACTATGGCTACACCTTC.

The chain combines TRBV7-6 with TRBJ2-1; TRBD2 agrees at 9 bases. Germline CDR1 and CDR2: SGHVS and FNYEAQ. Germline trimming cut 5 bases from V and 7 bases from J; bases unmatched to any gene: 9. This CDR3 comprises 15 residues. The CDR3 reads CASSPGVAGENEQFF. As DNA, the CDR3 is TGTGCCAGCAGCCCGGGGGTAGCGGGAGAGAATGAGCAGTTCTTC.

This clonotype was found many times. V is TRBV7-2 and J is TRBJ2-7; tentatively, D is TRBD2 (6 bases). Between the trimmed V and J ends, which lost 1 base and 2 bases, there was a span of 12 bases. In germline, CDR1 is SGHTA, CDR2 FQGNSA. This CDR3 comprises 15 residues. The CDR3 region is CASSLDGGDPYEQYF. CDR3 coding DNA: TGTGCCAGCAGCTTAGACGGAGGGGACCCCTACGAGCAGTACTTC. The variable domain in full, with the rest retrieved from reference TRBV7-2 and TRBJ2-7, is GAGVSQSPSNKVTEKGKDVELRCDPISGHTALYWYRQSLGQGLEFLIYFQGNSAPDKSGLPSDRFSAERTGGSVSTLTIQRTQQEDSAVYLCASSLDGGDPYEQYFGPGTRLTVT.

The chain links TRBV7-2 to TRBJ2-2; 7 bases line up with TRBD2. There are 14 residues in the CDR3. The germline V gene encodes CDR1 SGHTA and CDR2 FQGNSA. V dropped 8 bases and J dropped 1; count of bases not matched to a gene: 4. The CDR3 DNA reads TGTGCCAGCCGCACTAGCGTGAACACCGGGGAGCTGTTTTTT. Amino acid sequence: CASRTSVNTGELFF.

The chain couples TRBV15 to TRBJ1-2; 10 bases match TRBD1. CDR3 length: 13 residues. The germline V gene encodes CDR1 LNHNV and CDR2 YYDKDF (reference sequence). The trim removed 8 bases at V and 5 bases at J, leaving 5 bases unmatched. The CDR3 region is CATATGGVYGYTF. CDR3 sequence (DNA): TGTGCCACCGCGACAGGGGGCGTTTATGGCTACACCTTC. The full variable domain, completed using reference TRBV15 and TRBJ1-2, is DAMVIQNPRYQVTQFGKPVTLSCSQTLNHNVMYWYQQKSSQAPKLLFHYYDKDFNNEADTPDNFQSRRPNTSFCFLDIRSPGLGDTAMYLCATATGGVYGYTFGSGTRLTVV.